The 27 T cell receptor beta chains in this list originate from one sample, sequenced in a study of blood T cell repertoires in COVID-19. The data were produced by immunoSEQ multiplex PCR, yet TCRdb's version contains in-frame clones alone and is incomplete. The table has more than 110,000 clones, about four fifths seen once. Sequenced input: peripheral blood. The receptors originated from a woman over 75 in a cohort sampled during active or convalescent COVID-19.

The chain carries TRBV24-1 and TRBJ2-3; 9 positions agree with TRBD2. The germline V gene encodes CDR1 KGHDR and CDR2 SFDVKD. The V segment lost 4 bases and the J segment 4 bases; nucleotides outside the gene matches: 5. The CDR3 loop spans 15 amino acids. The CDR3 DNA reads TGTGCCACCAGTGAATTTAGCGGGGGATCAGATACGCAGTATTTT. As protein: CATSEFSGGSDTQYF.

The genes are TRBV7-2 and TRBJ2-7, with D unclear. CDR3 size: 12 residues. The germline gives CDR1 SGHTA, CDR2 FQGNSA. Trimming shortened V by 5 bases and J by 2 bases, and 7 bases separated the two germline ends. The CDR3 loop reads CASSRHPYEQYF. For the CDR3, the DNA is TGTGCCAGCAGCCGACATCCCTACGAGCAGTACTTC.

The chain recombines TRBV7-9 with TRBJ1-2; weak D call: TRBD1 (5 bases). The V gene lost 7 bases and the J gene lost 5 bases, with 17 bases spanning the gap. Per the germline V gene, CDR1 is SEHNR and CDR2 is FQNEAQ (reference sequence). CDR3 length: 14 residues. CDR3 sequence (DNA): TGTGCCAGCAACTGGGCAGGGAGGAATTATGGCTACACCTTC. Amino acid sequence: CASNWAGRNYGYTF. Filled out from reference TRBV7-9 and TRBJ1-2, the complete variable domain reads DTGVSQNPRHKITKRGQNVTFRCDPISEHNRLYWYRQTLGQGPEFLTYFQNEAQLEKSRLLSDRFSAERPKGSFSTLEIQRTEQGDSAMYLCASNWAGRNYGYTFGSGTRLTVV.

This clone has just a few counts. The V call is TRBV7-9, the J call TRBJ2-1, with 9 bases lining up with TRBD1. J was trimmed by 9 bases and V by 8 bases; bases with no gene match: 8. This CDR3 has 13 amino acids. Germline values: CDR1 SEHNR, CDR2 FQNEAQ (reference sequence). The DNA for the CDR3 is TGTGCCAGCCACCGGGACAGGGTCACTGAGCAGTTCTTC. This codes for CASHRDRVTEQFF.

The J gene is TRBJ1-1, the V gene TRBV6-6; 7 bases are a match to TRBD1. V dropped 1 base and J dropped 5; count of bases not matched to a gene: 7. CDR1 is MNHNY and CDR2 is SVGAGI in the germline V gene (reference sequence). The CDR3 is 15 residues long. The CDR3 loop is CASSYLTQGETEAFF. The CDR3 DNA sequence: TGTGCCAGCAGTTACTTGACCCAGGGGGAGACTGAAGCTTTCTTT.

The chain uses TRBV7-9 and TRBJ1-2; 8 nucleotides line up with TRBD1. Germline V CDR1 and CDR2: SEHNR, FQNEAQ (reference sequence). CDR3 length: 15 residues. The trim removed 1 base at V and 6 bases at J, leaving 7 bases unmatched. The CDR3 DNA reads TGTGCCAGCAGCTTAGGTCACAGGGGGGTTAATGGCTACACCTTC. This gives the protein CASSLGHRGVNGYTF. The complete variable domain, with remaining parts taken from reference TRBV7-9 and TRBJ1-2, reads DTGVSQNPRHKITKRGQNVTFRCDPISEHNRLYWYRQTLGQGPEFLTYFQNEAQLEKSRLLSDRFSAERPKGSFSTLEIQRTEQGDSAMYLCASSLGHRGVNGYTFGSGTRLTVV.

The gene calls are TRBV11-3 and TRBJ2-3; no definite D call. The CDR3 runs 13 residues. The V and J ends lost 1 base and 6 bases respectively, with 8 bases between them. Per the germline V gene, CDR1 is SGHNT and CDR2 is YENEEA. Written as DNA, the CDR3 is TGTGCCAGCAGCTTAGGCCACGGGGATACGCAGTATTTT. Residues: CASSLGHGDTQYF.

The V call is TRBV12-3 or TRBV12-4, the J call TRBJ1-1; a possible D gene is TRBD1 (6 bases). The CDR3 extends over 13 amino acids. The V gene lost 7 bases and the J gene lost 8 bases, with 17 bases spanning the gap. The CDR3 spells CASTLGGWGEAFF. The CDR3 DNA reads TGTGCCAGCACCTTAGGGGGATGGGGAGAAGCTTTCTTT.

V and J are TRBV9 and TRBJ2-1; 8 bases agree with TRBD2. The germline CDR1 and CDR2 sequences are SGDLS and YYNGEE. V shed 0 bases and J 0 bases; nucleotides not matched to a gene: 8. This CDR3 contains 18 residues. The CDR3 loop reads CASSVGSKRGSSYNEQFF. In DNA, the CDR3 is TGTGCCAGCAGCGTAGGATCTAAGCGGGGGAGCTCCTACAATGAGCAGTTCTTC.

Only one count was recorded for this clone. The chain combines TRBV7-9 with TRBJ2-7; no definite D call. Trimming took 4 bases from V and 1 from J, leaving 5 bases between them. Germline CDR1 and CDR2: SEHNR and FQNEAQ (reference sequence). The CDR3 spans 12 residues. The CDR3 is CASSSESYEQYF. The CDR3, as DNA: TGTGCCAGCAGCTCAGAATCCTACGAGCAGTACTTC.

On this clone: The sample carries other DNA sequences with the same CDR3. The chain combines TRBV12-3 or TRBV12-4 with TRBJ1-1, with D unclear. V was pared by 0 bases and J by 4 bases, with 6 bases between. The CDR3 length is 13 residues. CDR3 in amino acids: CASSLASGTEAFF. CDR3 bases: TGTGCCAGCAGTTTAGCGTCCGGCACTGAAGCTTTCTTT.

The chain recombines TRBV5-1 with TRBJ2-1; 7 bases align to TRBD2. J was trimmed by 0 bases and V by 4 bases; bases with no gene match: 7. Per the germline V gene, CDR1 is SGHRS and CDR2 is YFSETQ. This CDR3 region has 16 residues. CDR3 DNA sequence: TGCGCCAGCAGCCGTACGGGACTAAGCTCCTACAATGAGCAGTTCTTC. Its protein is CASSRTGLSSYNEQFF.

This chain joins TRBV7-2 and TRBJ2-5; no definite D call. The CDR3 runs 13 residues. V lost 1 base to trimming and J lost 2 bases, with 5 bases between them. Per germline, CDR1 SGHTA and CDR2 FQGNSA. CDR3 sequence (DNA): TGTGCCAGCAGCTTAGGCAGGCAAGAGACCCAGTACTTC. Translation: CASSLGRQETQYF.

The rearrangement uses TRBV11-2 and TRBJ1-6; D perhaps matches TRBD1 (5 bases). The V gene lost 2 bases and the J gene lost 8 bases, with 10 bases spanning the gap. The CDR3 sequence is 14 residues long. Germline loops: CDR1 SGHAT, CDR2 FQNNGV. This CDR3 reads CASSLLDTDSPLHF. CDR3 bases: TGTGCCAGCAGCTTATTGGACACAGATTCACCCCTCCACTTT.

The chain has TRBV10-2 and TRBJ2-7; D is unresolved. In germline, CDR1 is WSHSY, CDR2 SAAADI. V lost 2 bases, J lost 5 bases, and 7 bases lay in between. This CDR3 has 12 amino acids. The CDR3 bases are TGCGCCAGCAGTGAGGGGCCGCACGAGCAGTACTTC. Amino acids: CASSEGPHEQYF.

The gene calls are TRBV9 and TRBJ2-5, with D tentatively TRBD2 (6 bases). The CDR3 is made up of 13 amino acids. Trimming shortened V by 2 bases and J by 4 bases, and 9 bases separated the two germline ends. Per the germline V gene, CDR1 is SGDLS and CDR2 is YYNGEE. The CDR3 nucleotides read TGTGCCAGCAGCGTGACTAGTAGAGAGACCCAGTACTTC. Its translation: CASSVTSRETQYF.

The J gene is TRBJ1-4, the V gene TRBV5-5; 7 nucleotides match TRBD1. The CDR3 has 13 residues. The ends lost 4 bases at V and 7 bases at J; junction bases unmatched: 4. Germline values: CDR1 SGHKS, CDR2 YYEKEE (reference sequence). CDR3 DNA sequence: TGTGCCAGCAGCCAAGACAGGGTTGAAAAACTGTTTTTT. Residues: CASSQDRVEKLFF.

V and J are TRBV19 and TRBJ1-4; 8 nucleotides align to TRBD1. The CDR3 runs to 14 residues. J gave up 7 bases and V 4 bases, and 5 bases lay outside the gene matches. Germline CDR1 is LNHDA and CDR2 is SQIVND (reference sequence). As DNA, the CDR3 is TGTGCCAGTAGTACGACAGGGGTTGGTGAAAAACTGTTTTTT. This translates into CASSTTGVGEKLFF. Drawing the rest from reference TRBV19 and TRBJ1-4, the complete variable domain is DGGITQSPKYLFRKEGQNVTLSCEQNLNHDAMYWYRQDPGQGLRLIYYSQIVNDFQKGDIAEGYSVSREKKESFPLTVTSAQKNPTAFYLCASSTTGVGEKLFFGSGTQLSVL.

This clone showed up just a few times. This chain uses TRBV7-5 with TRBJ2-7; the table names TRBD1, a call not compared with the DNA. TRBV7-5 is classified as a pseudogene. The CDR3 has 14 amino acids. Written as DNA, the CDR3 is TGTGCCAGAAGCAGTGGACAGGGGAGTGGTGAGCAGTACGTC. It specifies CARSSGQGSGEQYV.

This chain connects TRBV9 to TRBJ2-1, with D possibly being TRBD2 (5 bases). The germline gives CDR1 SGDLS, CDR2 YYNGEE. The CDR3 runs to 15 residues. The ends were cut back, 3 bases at V and 0 bases at J, with 10 bases in the middle. CDR3 nucleotides: TGTGCCAGCAGCGGCGGGCCGAGCTCCTACAATGAGCAGTTCTTC. Translated: CASSGGPSSYNEQFF.

The rearrangement joins TRBV7-9 to TRBJ2-3; D not resolved. Trimming cost V 1 base and J 6 bases, with 14 bases left between them. The CDR3 totals 15 residues. The germline V gene encodes CDR1 SEHNR and CDR2 FQNEAQ (reference sequence). The CDR3, as DNA: TGTGCCAGCAGCTTAGGGGCTGGGCCTTCTGATACGCAGTATTTT. Translated: CASSLGAGPSDTQYF.

The gene calls are TRBV6-2 or TRBV6-3 and TRBJ1-4, with TRBD1 matching 7 bases. CDR1 is MNHEY and CDR2 is SVGEGT in the germline V gene. With 1 base clipped from V and 5 bases from J, the junction kept 4 bases outside the gene matches. The CDR3 spans 15 residues. The CDR3 reads CASSYWAGGNEKLFF. CDR3 nucleotides: TGTGCCAGCAGTTACTGGGCAGGGGGAAATGAAAAACTGTTTTTT.

J is TRBJ1-4 and V is TRBV7-2; 7 nucleotides agree with TRBD1. Germline V gene sequence: CDR1 SGHTA, CDR2 FQGNSA. There are 14 residues in the CDR3. V shed 5 bases, J shed 6 bases, and the junction held 6 bases outside the gene matches. The DNA for the CDR3 is TGTGCCAGCAGCAAAGACAGGGTAGATGAAAAACTGTTTTTT. Its protein is CASSKDRVDEKLFF.

The chain joins TRBV7-3 to TRBJ2-5; 9 positions agree with TRBD2. The J segment lost 2 bases and the V segment lost 1 base, leaving 5 bases of the junction unmatched. In germline, CDR1 is SGHTA, CDR2 FQGTGA. CDR3 length: 16 amino acids. This CDR3 reads CASSLKASGEQETQYF. DNA of the CDR3: TGTGCCAGCAGCTTAAAGGCTAGCGGGGAACAAGAGACCCAGTACTTC.

This clone occurred once. One end of the junction is discordant with germline, which a read error may explain. The chain couples TRBV7-7 to TRBJ2-2; 7 bases fit TRBD2. Germline V lookup: CDR1 SSHAT, CDR2 FNYEAQ (reference sequence). CDR3 length equals 15 residues. The CDR3 protein is CASSLAGLGTGELFF. The CDR3 DNA follows: TGTGCTAGCAGCTTAGCGGGCCTTGGGACCGGGGAGCTGTTTTTT.

The rearrangement joins TRBV5-6 to TRBJ2-3; a weak D match, TRBD1 (6 bases). Trimming shortened V by 2 bases and J by 5 bases, and 9 bases separated the two germline ends. The CDR3 totals 13 residues. Germline values: CDR1 SGHDT, CDR2 YYEEEE. DNA for the CDR3: TGTGCCAGCAGCTTACAGGGTGAAGATACGCAGTATTTT. The encoded protein is CASSLQGEDTQYF.

This clone was seen a handful of times. The chain recombines TRBV6-1 with TRBJ2-1, with D possibly TRBD1 on 6 matching bases. CDR3 length: 14 residues. V gave up 1 base and J gave up 6 bases, with 10 bases separating them. Germline V gene data show CDR1 as MNHNS and CDR2 as SASEGT. The CDR3 sequence: CASSEDVGGNEQFF. Written as DNA, the CDR3 is TGTGCCAGCAGTGAAGATGTAGGGGGCAATGAGCAGTTCTTC.